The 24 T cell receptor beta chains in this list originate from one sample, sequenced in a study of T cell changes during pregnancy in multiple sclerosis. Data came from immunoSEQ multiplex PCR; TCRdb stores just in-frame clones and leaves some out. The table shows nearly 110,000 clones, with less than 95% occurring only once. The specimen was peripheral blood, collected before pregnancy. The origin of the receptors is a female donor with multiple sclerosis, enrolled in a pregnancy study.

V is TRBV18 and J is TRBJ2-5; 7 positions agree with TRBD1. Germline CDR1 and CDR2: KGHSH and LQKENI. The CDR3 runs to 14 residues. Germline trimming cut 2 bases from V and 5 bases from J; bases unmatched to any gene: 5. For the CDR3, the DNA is TGTGCCAGCTCACCATGGACAGGCGAGGAGACCCAGTACTTC. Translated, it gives CASSPWTGEETQYF.

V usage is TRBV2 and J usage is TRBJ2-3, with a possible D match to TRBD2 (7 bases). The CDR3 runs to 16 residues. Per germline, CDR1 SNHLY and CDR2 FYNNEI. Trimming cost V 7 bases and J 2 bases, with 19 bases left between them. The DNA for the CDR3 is TGTGCCAGCACTCCCAAATGGGGGGGCCCCACAGATACGCAGTATTTT. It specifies CASTPKWGGPTDTQYF.

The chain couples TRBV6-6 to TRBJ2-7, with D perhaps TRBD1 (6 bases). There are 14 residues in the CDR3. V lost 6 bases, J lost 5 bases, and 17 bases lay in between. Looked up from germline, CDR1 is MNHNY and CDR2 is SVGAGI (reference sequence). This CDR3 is CASSLQGRLDEQYF. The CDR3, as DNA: TGTGCCAGCAGCCTTCAGGGGCGCTTGGACGAGCAGTACTTC.

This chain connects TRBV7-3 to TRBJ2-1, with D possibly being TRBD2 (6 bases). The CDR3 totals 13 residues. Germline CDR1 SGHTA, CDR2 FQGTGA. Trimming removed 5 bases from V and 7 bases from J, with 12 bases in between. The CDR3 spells CASSLGGPNEQFF. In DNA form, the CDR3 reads TGTGCCAGCAGCCTGGGAGGACCTAATGAGCAGTTCTTC.

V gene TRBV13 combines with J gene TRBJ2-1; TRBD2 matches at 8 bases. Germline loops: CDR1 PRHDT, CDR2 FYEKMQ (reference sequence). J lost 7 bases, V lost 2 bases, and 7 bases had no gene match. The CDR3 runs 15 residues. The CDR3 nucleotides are TGTGCCAGCAGCTTAAACGGGAGGGCCCGGAATGAGCAGTTCTTC. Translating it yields CASSLNGRARNEQFF.

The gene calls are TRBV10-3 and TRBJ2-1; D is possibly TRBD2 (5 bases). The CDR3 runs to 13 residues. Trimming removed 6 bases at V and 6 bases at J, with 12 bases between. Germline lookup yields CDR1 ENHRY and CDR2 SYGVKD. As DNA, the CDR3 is TGTGCCATCAGGGACTCCCGGGGCAATGAGCAGTTCTTC. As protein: CAIRDSRGNEQFF.

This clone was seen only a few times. CDR3 nucleotides: TGTGCCAGCAGCTTGACAGGGGTTTATTCGGCCCAAAGGAGCTCCTACGAGCAGTACTTC. As protein: CASSLTGVYSAQRSSYEQYF. The chain has TRBV5-4 and TRBJ2-7, with 7 nucleotides matching TRBD1. The germline gives CDR1 SGHNT, CDR2 YYREEE (reference sequence). V lost 1 base and J lost 0; bases outside the gene matches: 19. The CDR3 consists of 20 residues.

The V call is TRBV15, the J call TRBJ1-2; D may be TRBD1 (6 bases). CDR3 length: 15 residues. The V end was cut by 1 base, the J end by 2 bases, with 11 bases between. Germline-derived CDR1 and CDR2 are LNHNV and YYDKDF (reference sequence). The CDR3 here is CATSRGGGLNYGYTF. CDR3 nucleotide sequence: TGTGCCACCAGCAGAGGGGGGGGGCTGAACTATGGCTACACCTTC.

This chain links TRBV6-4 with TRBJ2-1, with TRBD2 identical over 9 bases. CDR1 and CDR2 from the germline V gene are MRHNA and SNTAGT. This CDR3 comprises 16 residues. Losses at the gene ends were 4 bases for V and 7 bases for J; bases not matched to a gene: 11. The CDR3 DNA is TGTGCCAGCAGTGTACTAGCGGGTTCTTCTATGAATGAGCAGTTCTTC. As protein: CASSVLAGSSMNEQFF.

This CDR3 reads CASSPGIYEQFF. CDR3 in DNA: TGTGCCAGCAGCCCAGGGATTTATGAGCAGTTCTTC. The rearrangement links TRBV6-6 to TRBJ2-1, with a tentative D call TRBD1 (5 bases). V lost 6 bases, J lost 8 bases, and 11 bases lay in between. The CDR3 is 12 residues long. Germline CDR1 and CDR2: MNHNY and SVGAGI (reference sequence).

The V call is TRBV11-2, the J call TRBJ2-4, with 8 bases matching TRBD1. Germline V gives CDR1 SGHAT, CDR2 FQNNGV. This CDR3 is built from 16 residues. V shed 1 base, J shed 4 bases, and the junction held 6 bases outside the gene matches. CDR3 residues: CASSLGPGTGKNIQYF. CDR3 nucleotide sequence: TGTGCCAGCAGCTTAGGCCCCGGGACAGGAAAAAACATTCAGTACTTC.

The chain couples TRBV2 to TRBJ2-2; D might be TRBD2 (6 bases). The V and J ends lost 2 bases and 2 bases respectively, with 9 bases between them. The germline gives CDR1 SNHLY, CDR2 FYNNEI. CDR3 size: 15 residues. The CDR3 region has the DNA TGTGCCAGCAGTGAACCGGGACTCAACACCGGGGAGCTGTTTTTT. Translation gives CASSEPGLNTGELFF.

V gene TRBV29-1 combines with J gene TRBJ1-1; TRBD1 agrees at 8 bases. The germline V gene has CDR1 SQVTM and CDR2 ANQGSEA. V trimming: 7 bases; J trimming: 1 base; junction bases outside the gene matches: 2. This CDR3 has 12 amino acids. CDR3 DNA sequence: TGCAGCGCCGACAGGGGGAACACTGAAGCTTTCTTT. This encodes CSADRGNTEAFF.

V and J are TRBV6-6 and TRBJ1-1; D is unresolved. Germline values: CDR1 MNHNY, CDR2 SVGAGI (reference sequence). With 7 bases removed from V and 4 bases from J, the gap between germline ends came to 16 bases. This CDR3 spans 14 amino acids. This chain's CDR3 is CASTYALPTTEAFF. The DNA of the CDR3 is TGTGCCAGCACATATGCTCTCCCTACCACTGAAGCTTTCTTT.

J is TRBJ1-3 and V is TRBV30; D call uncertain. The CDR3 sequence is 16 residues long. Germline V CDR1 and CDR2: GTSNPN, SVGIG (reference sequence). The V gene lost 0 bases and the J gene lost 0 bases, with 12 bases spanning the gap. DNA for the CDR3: TGTGCCTGGAGTGTACCCCCGGCAGGCTCTGGAAACACCATATATTTT. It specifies CAWSVPPAGSGNTIYF.

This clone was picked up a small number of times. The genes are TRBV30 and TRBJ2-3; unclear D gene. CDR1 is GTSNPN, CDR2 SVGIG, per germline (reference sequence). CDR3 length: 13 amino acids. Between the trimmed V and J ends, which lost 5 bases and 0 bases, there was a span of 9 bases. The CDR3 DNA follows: TGTGCCTGGCGTGCGTCTAGCACAGATACGCAGTATTTT. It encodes CAWRASSTDTQYF. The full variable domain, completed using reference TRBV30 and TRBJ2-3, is SQTIHQWPATLVQPVGSPLSLECTVEGTSNPNLYWYRQAAGRGLQLLFYSVGIGQISSEVPQNLSASRPQDRQFILSSKKLLLSDSGFYLCAWRASSTDTQYFGPGTRLTVL.

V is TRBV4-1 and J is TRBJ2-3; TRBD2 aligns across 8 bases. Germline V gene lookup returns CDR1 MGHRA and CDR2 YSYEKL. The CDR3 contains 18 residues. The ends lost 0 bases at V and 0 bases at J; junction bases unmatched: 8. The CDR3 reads CASSQDVLASGSTDTQYF. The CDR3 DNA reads TGCGCCAGCAGCCAAGATGTTCTGGCTAGCGGGAGCACAGATACGCAGTATTTT.

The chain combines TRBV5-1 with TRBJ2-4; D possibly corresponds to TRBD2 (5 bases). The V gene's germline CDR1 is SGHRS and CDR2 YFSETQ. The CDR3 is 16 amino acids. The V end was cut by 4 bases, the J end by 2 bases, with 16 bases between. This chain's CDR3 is CASSPGGLMTKNIQYF. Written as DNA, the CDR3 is TGCGCCAGCAGCCCCGGCGGGCTGATGACCAAAAACATTCAGTACTTC.

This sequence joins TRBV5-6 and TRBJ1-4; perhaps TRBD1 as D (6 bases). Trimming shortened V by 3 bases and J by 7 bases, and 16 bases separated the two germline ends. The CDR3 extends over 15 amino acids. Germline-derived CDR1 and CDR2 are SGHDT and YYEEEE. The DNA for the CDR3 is TGTGCCAGCAGCTCGGGTCGGACAGAAAGTGAAAAACTGTTTTTT. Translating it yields CASSSGRTESEKLFF.

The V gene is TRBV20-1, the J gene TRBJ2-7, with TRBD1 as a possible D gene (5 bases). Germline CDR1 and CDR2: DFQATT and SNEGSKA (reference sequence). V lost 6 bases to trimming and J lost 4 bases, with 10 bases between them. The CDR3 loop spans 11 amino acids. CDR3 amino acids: CSAQGLYEQYF. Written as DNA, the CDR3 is TGCAGTGCCCAGGGATTGTACGAGCAGTACTTC.

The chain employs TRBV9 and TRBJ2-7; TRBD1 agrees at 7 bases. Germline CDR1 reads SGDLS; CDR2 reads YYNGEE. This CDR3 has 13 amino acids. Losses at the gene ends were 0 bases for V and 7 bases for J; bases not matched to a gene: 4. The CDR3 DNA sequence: TGTGCCAGCAGCGTAGTGGCAGGGGGTGAGCAGTACTTC. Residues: CASSVVAGGEQYF.

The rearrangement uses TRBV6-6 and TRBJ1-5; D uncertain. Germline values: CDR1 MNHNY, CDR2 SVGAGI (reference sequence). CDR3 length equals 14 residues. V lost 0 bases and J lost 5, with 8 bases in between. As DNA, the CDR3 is TGTGCCAGCAGTTACTCGGGCCGAGATCAGCCCCAGCATTTT. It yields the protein CASSYSGRDQPQHF.

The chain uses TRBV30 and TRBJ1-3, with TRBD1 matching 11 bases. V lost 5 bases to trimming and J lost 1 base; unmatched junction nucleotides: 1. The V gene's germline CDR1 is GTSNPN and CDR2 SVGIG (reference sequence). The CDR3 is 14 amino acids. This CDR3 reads CAWGTGGSGNTIYF. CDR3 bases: TGTGCCTGGGGGACAGGGGGGTCTGGAAACACCATATATTTT.

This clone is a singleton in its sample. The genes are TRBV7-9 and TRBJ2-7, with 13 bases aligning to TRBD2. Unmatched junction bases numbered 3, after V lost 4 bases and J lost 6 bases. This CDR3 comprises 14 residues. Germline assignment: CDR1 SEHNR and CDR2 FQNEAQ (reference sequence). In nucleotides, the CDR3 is TGTGCCAGCAGCTCCGGGACTAGCGGGATCGAGCAGTACTTC. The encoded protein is CASSSGTSGIEQYF. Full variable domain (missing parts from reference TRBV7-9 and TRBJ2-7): DTGVSQNPRHKITKRGQNVTFRCDPISEHNRLYWYRQTLGQGPEFLTYFQNEAQLEKSRLLSDRFSAERPKGSFSTLEIQRTEQGDSAMYLCASSSGTSGIEQYFGPGTRLTVT.